This T cell receptor (beta chain) was captured in a study of T cell repertoires and Cas9 in healthy adults. Study context: SpCas9-reactive CD4 and CD8 T cells were characterized for potency, cytotoxicity and lineage. Overall study findings and caveats: In vitro, SpCas9-reactive Tregs were reported to curb effector T cell proliferation and function.

TCRdb's table, derived via immunoSEQ multiplex PCR, lists solely in-frame clones and lacks some. Of some 15,000 clones in the sample, about 91% were seen once. As for this clone: As yet, its antigen is unknown.

The CDR3 totals 13 residues. V lost 1 base to trimming and J lost 2 bases, with 5 bases between them. Germline-derived CDR1 and CDR2 are LNHNV and YYDKDF (reference sequence). The sequence came from a human donor in good health. The rearrangement joins TRBV15 to TRBJ2-5; no reliable D call. Sequencing was performed on Tregs (CD4+, CD25+, CD127-, CD137-, CD154-) from PBMCs; culture status not recorded. The CDR3 sequence is CATSRAVQETQYF. In DNA, the CDR3 is TGTGCCACCAGCAGAGCAGTTCAAGAGACCCAGTACTTC.